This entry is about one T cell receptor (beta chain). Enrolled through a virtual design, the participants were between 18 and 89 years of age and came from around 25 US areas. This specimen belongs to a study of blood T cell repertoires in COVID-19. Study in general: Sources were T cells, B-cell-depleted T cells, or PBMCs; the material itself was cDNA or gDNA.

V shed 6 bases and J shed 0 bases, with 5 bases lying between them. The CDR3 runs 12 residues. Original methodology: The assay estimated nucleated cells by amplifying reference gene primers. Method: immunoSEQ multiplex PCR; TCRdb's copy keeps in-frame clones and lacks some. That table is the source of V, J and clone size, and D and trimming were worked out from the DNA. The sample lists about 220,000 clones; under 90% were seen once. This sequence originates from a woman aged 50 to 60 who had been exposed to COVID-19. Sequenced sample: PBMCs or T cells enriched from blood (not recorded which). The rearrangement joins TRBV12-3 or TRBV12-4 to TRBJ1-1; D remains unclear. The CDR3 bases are TGTGCCAGCAGCCCAGTGAACACTGAAGCTTTCTTT. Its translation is CASSPVNTEAFF.